What follows are 6 T cell receptor beta chains derived from one specimen sequenced in a study of early T cells in non-severe SARS-CoV-2 infection. TCRdb re-analysed the 5' RACE reads in MiXCR, keeping a single row per CDR3 protein. The repertoire consists of about 61,000 distinct CDR3 sequences, with around 13% occurring once and the leading ten covering roughly 1.1%. Material: whole blood, obtained at baseline. The receptor source for this set is an adult who was a healthcare worker with PCR-confirmed SARS-CoV-2 infection or an uninfected control (not recorded which). The donor label of this sample is uncertain.

The rearrangement joins TRBV27 to TRBJ2-5; 10 nucleotides line up with TRBD2. The CDR3 runs to 16 residues. V gave up 5 bases and J gave up 0 bases; unmatched junction bases: 6. CDR1 is MNHEY and CDR2 is SMNVEV in the germline V gene (reference sequence). The DNA of the CDR3 is TGTGCCAGCAGTCCAACACTAGCGGGGTACCAAGAGACCCAGTACTTC. This encodes CASSPTLAGYQETQYF.

A word on this clonotype: A read error may be the cause here, since a much bigger clone is one base away. The V and J genes are TRBV7-3 and TRBJ1-2, with 8 bases lining up with TRBD1. The germline CDR1 and CDR2 sequences are SGHTA and FQGTGA. This CDR3 is 13 amino acids long. V lost 4 bases and J lost 7; bases outside the gene matches: 5. The CDR3 DNA is TGTGCCAGCAGCTCCGGGACAGGCTTTGGCTACACCTTC. This sequence encodes CASSSGTGFGYTF.

V usage is TRBV7-2 and J usage is TRBJ2-6, with unresolved D. The CDR3 contains 17 residues. CDR1 is SGHTA and CDR2 is FQGNSA in the germline V gene. Deletions cut 1 base from V and 2 bases from J, with 12 bases between. CDR3 residues: CASSLVGRLAGANVLTF. The CDR3 nucleotides are TGTGCCAGCAGCTTAGTGGGCAGGCTTGCTGGGGCCAACGTCCTGACTTTC.

On this clonotype itself: This may be a read error, as it is one base from a much larger clone. The gene calls are TRBV5-4 and TRBJ2-1, with a possible D match to TRBD2 (5 bases). In germline, CDR1 is SGHNT, CDR2 YYREEE (reference sequence). V lost 4 bases and J lost 9, with 20 bases in between. There are 15 residues in the CDR3. CDR3 region: CASSLPGSSHSEQFF. Written as DNA, the CDR3 is TGTGCCAGCAGCCTGCCGGGGAGCTCTCACAGTGAGCAGTTCTTC. The whole variable domain, remainder taken from reference TRBV5-4 and TRBJ2-1, is ETGVTQSPTHLIKTRGQQVTLRCSSQSGHNTVSWYQQALGQGPQFIFQYYREEENGRGNFPPRFSGLQFPNYSSELNVNALELDDSALYLCASSLPGSSHSEQFFGPGTRLTVL.

This clonotype showed up just a few times. The gene calls are TRBV7-2 and TRBJ1-1; D call uncertain. The germline V gene encodes CDR1 SGHTA and CDR2 FQGNSA. V shed 5 bases and J shed 4 bases, with 14 bases lying between them. The CDR3 has 14 amino acids. The CDR3 sequence: CASSPARPGTEAFF. DNA of the CDR3: TGTGCCAGCAGCCCCGCCAGGCCAGGCACTGAAGCTTTCTTT.

This sequence joins TRBV11-2 and TRBJ2-7; D ambiguous. The CDR3 loop spans 14 amino acids. Between the trimmed V and J ends, which lost 1 base and 3 bases, there was a span of 10 bases. Germline V gene data show CDR1 as SGHAT and CDR2 as FQNNGV. For the CDR3, the DNA is TGTGCCAGCAGCTTAGCCGGGCCTCGCTACGAGCAGTACGTC. It translates to CASSLAGPRYEQYV.